The 23 T cell receptor beta chains below all came from one sample that was sequenced in a study of response to subunit inactivated influenza vaccine. MiXCR was run by TCRdb on the RT-PCR reads, yielding one entry per CDR3 protein. The repertoire consists of about 540,000 distinct CDR3 sequences, with 14% occurring once and the leading ten covering roughly 10%. The specimen was PBMCs from blood, collected 12 days after vaccination. Receptors originate from a man aged 45-65 years who received an inactivated influenza vaccine.

The chain carries TRBV18 and TRBJ2-7; 8 bases are a match to TRBD1. The CDR3 contains 13 residues. Germline trimming cut 8 bases from V and 6 bases from J; bases unmatched to any gene: 9. Per the germline V gene, CDR1 is KGHSH and CDR2 is LQKENI. CDR3 protein: CASNDRGSGEQYF. CDR3 in DNA: TGTGCCAGCAACGACAGGGGATCGGGCGAGCAGTACTTC.

The chain carries TRBV29-1 and TRBJ2-3, with TRBD2 matching over 14 bases. V trimming: 7 bases; J trimming: 4 bases; junction bases outside the gene matches: 7. The germline V gene has CDR1 SQVTM and CDR2 ANQGSEA. The CDR3 runs to 15 residues. This chain's CDR3 is CSAEGLAGVSDTQYF. DNA of the CDR3: TGCAGCGCTGAGGGACTAGCGGGAGTGTCAGATACGCAGTATTTT.

The V gene is TRBV5-1, the J gene TRBJ2-7; the D is unclear. The germline V and J ends were trimmed by 2 bases and 3 bases, with 18 bases remaining between them. This CDR3 is built from 16 residues. Germline V gene lookup returns CDR1 SGHRS and CDR2 YFSETQ. In nucleotides, the CDR3 is TGCGCCAGCAGCTTAATAGCCGAACACCTGAGCTACGAGCAGTACTTC. It encodes CASSLIAEHLSYEQYF. The entire variable domain, with the rest obtained from reference TRBV5-1 and TRBJ2-7, is as follows: KAGVTQTPRYLIKTRGQQVTLSCSPISGHRSVSWYQQTPGQGLQFLFEYFSETQRNKGNFPGRFSGRQFSNSRSEMNVSTLELGDSALYLCASSLIAEHLSYEQYFGPGTRLTVT.

J is TRBJ2-5 and V is TRBV7-9; D gene uncertain. V lost 7 bases, J lost 5 bases, and 20 bases lay in between. Germline-derived CDR1 and CDR2 are SEHNR and FQNEAQ (reference sequence). CDR3 length equals 15 residues. The CDR3 DNA sequence: TGTGCCAGCACACCACCCGAGGAACTCGGGGAGACCCAGTACTTC. This translates into CASTPPEELGETQYF.

In the case of this clonotype: A junction end diverges from the germline sequence, so it may reflect a read error. The gene calls are TRBV7-7 and TRBJ2-7; no reliable D call. This CDR3 comprises 12 residues. CDR1 and CDR2 (germline): SSHAT, FNYEAQ (reference sequence). CDR3 sequence reads: CASSSESYEQYF. The CDR3 nucleotides read TGTGCTAGCAGCTCCGAGTCCTACGAGCAGTACTTC. Complete variable domain (other parts from reference TRBV7-7 and TRBJ2-7): GAGVSQSPRYKVTKRGQDVTLRCDPISSHATLYWYQQALGQGPEFLTYFNYEAQPDKSGLPSDRFSAERPEGSISTLTIQRTEQRDSAMYRCASSSESYEQYFGPGTRLTVT.

In its sample, this clonotype was seen many times. The chain uses TRBV7-2 and TRBJ1-6; D not certain. Germline CDR1 SGHTA, CDR2 FQGNSA. V dropped 1 base and J dropped 7 bases, with 8 bases sitting between them. The CDR3 totals 14 residues. CDR3 sequence (DNA): TGTGCCAGCAGCTTAGTTGGCTCCAATTCACCCCTCCACTTT. Amino acid sequence: CASSLVGSNSPLHF.

This chain joins TRBV7-2 and TRBJ2-7; no clear D. This CDR3 comprises 13 residues. Looked up from germline, CDR1 is SGHTA and CDR2 is FQGNSA. Trimming took off 5 bases at V and 3 bases at J, with 11 bases between the two ends. The CDR3 is CASSTHRNYEQYF. CDR3 nucleotides: TGTGCCAGCAGCACGCATAGGAACTACGAGCAGTACTTC.

This clonotype was detected many times. The chain recombines TRBV6-2 or TRBV6-3 with TRBJ2-5, with TRBD2 matching over 10 bases. The CDR3 consists of 16 residues. The V gene end was trimmed by 1 base and the J gene end by 2 bases; junction bases not matched to a gene: 4. Germline V gene sequence: CDR1 MNHEY, CDR2 SVGEGT. The CDR3 region is CASSYFRTSGQETQYF. In nucleotides, the CDR3 is TGTGCCAGCAGTTACTTCAGGACTAGCGGTCAAGAGACCCAGTACTTC.

The chain recombines TRBV29-1 with TRBJ1-5, with D perhaps TRBD1 (6 bases). The germline V gene has CDR1 SQVTM and CDR2 ANQGSEA. Trimming removed 4 bases from V and 5 bases from J, with 12 bases in between. The CDR3 contains 13 residues. The CDR3: CSVGQAGYQPQHF. The CDR3, as DNA: TGCAGCGTTGGACAGGCGGGCTATCAGCCCCAGCATTTT. Drawing the rest from reference TRBV29-1 and TRBJ1-5, the complete variable domain is SAVISQKPSRDICQRGTSLTIQCQVDSQVTMMFWYRQQPGQSLTLIATANQGSEATYESGFVIDKFPISRPNLTFSTLTVSNMSPEDSSIYLCSVGQAGYQPQHFGDGTRLSIL.

This rearrangement joins TRBV7-7 to TRBJ2-5; tentatively, D is TRBD1 or TRBD2 (5 bases each). This CDR3 is built from 13 residues. Trimming cost V 5 bases and J 3 bases, with 10 bases left between them. The germline gives CDR1 SSHAT, CDR2 FNYEAQ (reference sequence). The CDR3 sequence: CASSRDGKETQYF. In nucleotides, the CDR3 is TGTGCCAGCAGCAGGGACGGGAAAGAGACCCAGTACTTC.

The chain uses TRBV20-1 and TRBJ2-1, with 9 bases that match TRBD2. The length of the CDR3 is 14 residues. The J segment lost 4 bases and the V segment lost 4 bases, leaving 5 bases of the junction unmatched. The V gene's germline CDR1 is DFQATT and CDR2 SNEGSKA (reference sequence). Written as DNA, the CDR3 is TGCAGTGCTATCATAGCGGGAGTGTACAATGAGCAGTTCTTC. This encodes CSAIIAGVYNEQFF.

V is TRBV20-1 and J is TRBJ2-1; D remains unclear. Germline V gives CDR1 DFQATT, CDR2 SNEGSKA (reference sequence). Trimming pared 0 bases from V and 0 bases from J, leaving 18 bases between. This CDR3 is built from 18 residues. The CDR3 here is CSARDPSETLSSYNEQFF. The CDR3 nucleotides read TGCAGTGCTAGAGATCCCTCAGAAACCCTAAGCTCCTACAATGAGCAGTTCTTC.

The rearrangement uses TRBV7-8 and TRBJ1-1; 7 nucleotides match TRBD1. The CDR3 has 16 amino acids. V lost 5 bases and J lost 3; bases outside the gene matches: 12. In germline, CDR1 is SGHVS, CDR2 FQNEAQ. The CDR3 coding sequence is TGTGCCAGCAGCCACCGGACAGGTATTAGGGACACTGAAGCTTTCTTT. Its protein product is CASSHRTGIRDTEAFF.

As to this clonotype: It is likely a read error, because the conserved phenylalanine at the end of the CDR3 is missing. This rearrangement joins TRBV13 to TRBJ2-3; D unclear. Germline V gene sequence: CDR1 PRHDT, CDR2 FYEKMQ (reference sequence). This CDR3 spans 12 amino acids. V was clipped by 6 bases and J by 3 bases, with 7 bases between them. CDR3 loop: CASSARTDTQYL. The CDR3 DNA reads as TGTGCCAGCAGTGCACGGACAGATACGCAGTATTTA.

This clonotype was detected many times. The chain is built from TRBV12-3 or TRBV12-4 and TRBJ2-6; no clear D. With 8 bases removed from V and 4 bases from J, the gap between germline ends came to 21 bases. CDR3 length equals 17 residues. CDR3 sequence: CASQVRRSSGGANVLTF. As DNA, the CDR3 is TGTGCCAGCCAGGTCCGACGGTCCTCAGGCGGGGCCAACGTCCTGACTTTC.

A few counts support this clonotype. This chain links TRBV4-3 with TRBJ2-2; tentatively, D is TRBD1 (6 bases). Trimming removed 0 bases from V and 5 bases from J, with 13 bases in between. Looked up from germline, CDR1 is LGHNA and CDR2 is YSLEER. The CDR3 length is 16 residues. The CDR3 protein is CASSQDLGARTGELFF. The CDR3 nucleotides read TGCGCCAGCAGCCAAGATTTGGGGGCGAGGACCGGGGAGCTGTTTTTT.

This clonotype came up a few times. This chain links TRBV10-3 with TRBJ1-4, with TRBD1 matching 8 bases. The CDR3 has 15 amino acids. V shed 0 bases, J shed 5 bases, and the junction held 2 bases outside the gene matches. Per the germline V gene, CDR1 is ENHRY and CDR2 is SYGVKD. In nucleotides, the CDR3 is TGTGCCATCAGTGAGTCCAGGGGGCCCAATGAAAAACTGTTTTTT. It yields the protein CAISESRGPNEKLFF.

The gene calls are TRBV28 and TRBJ2-1; 12 bases are a match to TRBD2. Germline V gene data show CDR1 as MDHEN and CDR2 as SYDVKM. This CDR3 comprises 17 residues. J lost 7 bases, V lost 2 bases, and 9 bases had no gene match. The CDR3 DNA reads as TGTGCCAGCAGTTTACCCCGACTAGCGGGAGCGGGGAATGAGCAGTTCTTC. It specifies CASSLPRLAGAGNEQFF.

This clonotype was picked up a small number of times. V is TRBV12-3 or TRBV12-4 and J is TRBJ2-7; 9 bases align to TRBD2. The CDR3 totals 15 residues. With V trimmed by 3 bases and J by 4 bases, 7 bases remained unmatched. The CDR3 bases are TGTGCCAGCAGTTTGAGGCTAGCGGGGCTTTACGAGCAGTACTTC. Translation gives CASSLRLAGLYEQYF.

The DNA for the CDR3 is TGTGCCAGCAGCTTAGAAGTTGGGGGCTCTTTCGAGCAGTACTTC. This sequence encodes CASSLEVGGSFEQYF. The V and J genes are TRBV7-2 and TRBJ2-7; a possible D gene is TRBD1 (6 bases). This CDR3 spans 15 amino acids. Deletions cut 1 base from V and 6 bases from J, with 16 bases between. Germline loops: CDR1 SGHTA, CDR2 FQGNSA.

This clonotype has just a few counts. The chain recombines TRBV7-8 with TRBJ2-7; 16 nucleotides line up with TRBD2. V dropped 0 bases and J dropped 1; count of bases not matched to a gene: 9. Germline values: CDR1 SGHVS, CDR2 FQNEAQ. This CDR3 region has 20 residues. CDR3 nucleotides: TGTGCCAGCAGCTTAGCGGAGGGGACTAGCGGGGGGGCCGTATCCTACGAGCAGTACTTC. It codes for CASSLAEGTSGGAVSYEQYF.

Details on this clonotype: Relative to the germline gene, one junction end is altered; a read error may explain this. This sequence joins TRBV20-1 and TRBJ1-1, with a weak D call TRBD1 (5 bases). Germline CDR1 DFQATT, CDR2 SNEGSKA (reference sequence). The CDR3 has 15 residues. DNA of the CDR3: TGCTGTGCTAGAGACCACCAGGGCCCCAACACTGAAGCTTTCTTT. It encodes CCARDHQGPNTEAFF.

The genes are TRBV5-6 and TRBJ1-4; D uncertain. With 1 base removed from V and 8 bases from J, the gap between germline ends came to 6 bases. The V gene's germline CDR1 is SGHDT and CDR2 YYEEEE. There are 12 residues in the CDR3. The CDR3 coding sequence is TGTGCCAGCAGCTTGAAGGACGAAAAACTGTTTTTT. It is translated as CASSLKDEKLFF.